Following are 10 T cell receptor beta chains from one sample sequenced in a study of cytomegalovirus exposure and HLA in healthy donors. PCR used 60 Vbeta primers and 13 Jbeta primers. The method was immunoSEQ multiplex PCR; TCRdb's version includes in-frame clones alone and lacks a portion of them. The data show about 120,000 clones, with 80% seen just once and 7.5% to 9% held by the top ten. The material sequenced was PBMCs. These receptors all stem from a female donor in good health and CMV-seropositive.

The CDR3, as DNA: TGTGCCATCAGTGGACAGGGGGCGACCGGGGAGCTGTTTTTT. Its translation: CAISGQGATGELFF. This chain connects TRBV10-3 to TRBJ2-2; 10 bases are shared with TRBD1. V lost 4 bases to trimming and J lost 5 bases; unmatched junction nucleotides: 1. Germline V CDR1 and CDR2: ENHRY, SYGVKD. The CDR3 consists of 14 residues.

The CDR3 here is CASSQDSSYHTEAFF. The CDR3 bases are TGCGCCAGCAGCCAAGATAGTTCATACCACACTGAAGCTTTCTTT. V is TRBV4-3 and J is TRBJ1-1; no definite D call. The V gene's germline CDR1 is LGHNA and CDR2 YSLEER. With 0 bases removed from V and 3 bases from J, the gap between germline ends came to 11 bases. The CDR3 loop spans 15 amino acids.

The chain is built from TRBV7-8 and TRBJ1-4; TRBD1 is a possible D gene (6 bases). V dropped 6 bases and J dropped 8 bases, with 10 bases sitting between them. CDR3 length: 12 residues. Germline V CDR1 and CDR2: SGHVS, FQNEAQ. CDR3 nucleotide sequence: TGTGCCAGCAGTCGGGACAACGAAAAACTGTTTTTT. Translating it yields CASSRDNEKLFF.

The CDR3 loop is CASSLTGTGELFF. Here the CDR3 DNA reads TGTGCCAGCAGCTTAACGGGGACCGGGGAGCTGTTTTTT. This chain links TRBV5-4 with TRBJ2-2; TRBD2 is a possible D gene (5 bases). This CDR3 contains 13 residues. Trimming took off 2 bases at V and 5 bases at J, with 7 bases between the two ends. Germline assignment: CDR1 SGHNT and CDR2 YYREEE (reference sequence).

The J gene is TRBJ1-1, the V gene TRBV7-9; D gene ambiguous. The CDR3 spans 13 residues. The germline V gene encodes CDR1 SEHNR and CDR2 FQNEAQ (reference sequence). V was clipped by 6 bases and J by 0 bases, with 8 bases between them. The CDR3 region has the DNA TGTGCCAGCAGTCAACAGCTGAACACTGAAGCTTTCTTT. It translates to CASSQQLNTEAFF.

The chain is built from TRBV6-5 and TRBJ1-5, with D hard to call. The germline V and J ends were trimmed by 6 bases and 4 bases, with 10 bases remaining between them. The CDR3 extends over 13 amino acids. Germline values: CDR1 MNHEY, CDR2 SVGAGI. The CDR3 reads CASSSGENQPQHF. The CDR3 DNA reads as TGTGCCAGCAGCTCCGGAGAGAATCAGCCCCAGCATTTT.

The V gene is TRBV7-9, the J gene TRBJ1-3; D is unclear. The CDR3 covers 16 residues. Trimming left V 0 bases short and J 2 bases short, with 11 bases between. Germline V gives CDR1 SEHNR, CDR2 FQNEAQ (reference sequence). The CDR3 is CASSLARSAAGNTIYF. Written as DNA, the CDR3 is TGTGCCAGCAGCTTAGCGAGGTCGGCGGCTGGAAACACCATATATTTT.

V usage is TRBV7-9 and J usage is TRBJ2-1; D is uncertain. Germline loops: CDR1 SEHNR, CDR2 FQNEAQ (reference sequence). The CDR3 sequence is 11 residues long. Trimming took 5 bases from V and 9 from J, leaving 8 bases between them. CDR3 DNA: TGTGCCAGCAGCCCACTTAGTGAGCAGTTCTTC. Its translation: CASSPLSEQFF. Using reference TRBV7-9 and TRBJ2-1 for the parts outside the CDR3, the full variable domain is DTGVSQNPRHKITKRGQNVTFRCDPISEHNRLYWYRQTLGQGPEFLTYFQNEAQLEKSRLLSDRFSAERPKGSFSTLEIQRTEQGDSAMYLCASSPLSEQFFGPGTRLTVL.

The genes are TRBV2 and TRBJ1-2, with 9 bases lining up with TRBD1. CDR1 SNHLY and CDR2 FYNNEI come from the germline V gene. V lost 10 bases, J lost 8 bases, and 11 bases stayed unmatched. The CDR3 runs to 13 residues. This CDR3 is CATGGDRAAGYTF. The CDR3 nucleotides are TGTGCCACAGGAGGGGACAGGGCGGCGGGCTACACCTTC.

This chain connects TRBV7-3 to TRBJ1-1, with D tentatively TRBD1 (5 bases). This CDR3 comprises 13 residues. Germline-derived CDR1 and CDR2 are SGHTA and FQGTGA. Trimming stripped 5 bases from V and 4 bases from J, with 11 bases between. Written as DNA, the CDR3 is TGTGCCAGCAGCACAGCAGGGCTCACTGAAGCTTTCTTT. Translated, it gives CASSTAGLTEAFF.